The clone carrying this T cell receptor (beta chain) was picked up one time. This sample was taken from a study of blood T cell repertoires in COVID-19. About the research overall: T cells, B-cell-depleted T cells, or PBMCs provided the cDNA or gDNA that served as material.

Enrollees, about 18 to 89 years old, lived in about two dozen US areas. Among Cohort 3 donors, those recovered had two negative PCRs, clearance, or symptom resolution. Clones were sequenced by immunoSEQ multiplex PCR, and TCRdb holds only the in-frame ones, with some missing. The sample includes about 370,000 clones, over 75% of them seen just once. This CDR3 has 14 residues. V was shortened by 6 bases and J by 2 bases, with 11 bases between the two germline ends. The germline V gene has CDR1 LNHDA and CDR2 SQIVND (reference sequence). The clonotype originates from a young man who had recovered from COVID-19. The rearrangement joins TRBV19 to TRBJ1-5, with TRBD1 as a possible D gene (6 bases). Sequenced sample: PBMCs or T cells enriched from blood (not recorded which). Written as DNA, the CDR3 is TGTGCCAGTAGGCCCCCAGGGGGCAATCAGCCCCAGCATTTT. Translated: CASRPPGGNQPQHF.